Listed below are T cell receptor beta chains from one sample, sequenced in a study of cytomegalovirus exposure and HLA in healthy donors. Sequenced by immunoSEQ multiplex PCR; TCRdb stores in-frame clones only, minus some. Of 120,000 to 150,000 clones detected, about 80% appear once; the ten largest clones hold approximately 6.1%. Sequenced input: PBMCs. These receptors all stem from a young man in good health and CMV-seropositive. CDR3s include the opening cysteine and the closing phenylalanine or tryptophan. Fields, in order: CDR3 protein, clone size, V gene, J gene. Some rows mark clone size as missing; the rest say once, few, many or name a class of expanded clone.

CDR3: CAGVHGGTEAFF
size: NA
V: TRBV28
J: TRBJ1-1

CDR3: CASSFDYSNQPQHF
size: NA
V: TRBV5-8
J: TRBJ1-5

CDR3: CASSFLGAYEQYF
size: NA
V: TRBV5-5
J: TRBJ2-7

CDR3: CASSLTVGSPLHF
size: NA
V: TRBV6-5
J: TRBJ1-6

CDR3: CASSLDREGRTGELFF
size: NA
V: TRBV7-8
J: TRBJ2-2

CDR3: CASSFPGSRSGNTIYF
size: NA
V: TRBV7-9
J: TRBJ1-3

CDR3: CASSPAGGLSADTQYF
size: NA
V: TRBV10-1
J: TRBJ2-3

CDR3: CASSSFWTGGGETQYF
size: NA
V: TRBV28
J: TRBJ2-5

CDR3: CASSTTRQGTNYGYTF
size: NA
V: TRBV7-9
J: TRBJ1-2

CDR3: CASRAGQVAEAFF
size: NA
V: TRBV7-9
J: TRBJ1-1

CDR3: CASSSVFGGGNTQYF
size: NA
V: TRBV5-1
J: TRBJ2-3

CDR3: CASTPLAGAVEQYF
size: NA
V: TRBV6-1
J: TRBJ2-7

CDR3: CASSLGGQGFEQYF
size: NA
V: TRBV5-1
J: TRBJ2-7

CDR3: CASSGLLRHEQFF
size: NA
V: TRBV28
J: TRBJ2-1

CDR3: CASSFNQGNTIYF
size: NA
V: TRBV11-2
J: TRBJ1-3

CDR3: CASSLSGSGNTIYF
size: few
V: TRBV5-4
J: TRBJ1-3

CDR3: CASSATGGLSADTQYF
size: NA
V: TRBV5-1
J: TRBJ2-3

CDR3: CASSRGQPREQYF
size: NA
V: TRBV28
J: TRBJ2-7

CDR3: CASSADTGGGSPLHF
size: NA
V: TRBV28
J: TRBJ1-6

CDR3: CASNPSWGRAYEQYF
size: NA
V: TRBV2
J: TRBJ2-7

CDR3: CASSLTGGDEKLFF
size: few
V: TRBV11-2
J: TRBJ1-4